Presented here are 20 T cell receptor beta chains from one specimen sequenced in a study of blood T cell repertoires in COVID-19. Repertoires were generated with immunoSEQ multiplex PCR, while TCRdb's copy carries only in-frame clones and drops some. The repertoire consists of about 480,000 clones, with nearly 90% occurring once and the leading ten covering approximately 2%. Sequenced input: PBMCs or T cells enriched from blood (not recorded which). Receptor source: a woman aged 18-30 years with acute COVID-19.

As to this clone: This may stem from a read error, because a much larger clone lies one nucleotide away. The same CDR3 can be traced to other DNA sequences in this sample. The chain uses TRBV27 and TRBJ1-1; D gene unclear. Germline CDR1 is MNHEY and CDR2 is SMNVEV (reference sequence). CDR3 length equals 13 residues. V lost 2 bases and J lost 1, with 5 bases in between. The CDR3 loop reads CASSLGQNTEAFF. The DNA of the CDR3 is TGTGCCAGCAGTTTAGGGCAGAACACTGAAGCTTTCTTT.

CDR3 in DNA: TGCAGTGCTAGTGAGAGGGTGCGACAGCCCCAGCATTTT. It specifies CSASERVRQPQHF. The chain is built from TRBV20-1 and TRBJ1-5, with D uncertain. CDR3 length: 13 residues. Trimming pared 3 bases from V and 7 bases from J, leaving 13 bases between. Looked up from germline, CDR1 is DFQATT and CDR2 is SNEGSKA (reference sequence).

In the case of this clone: The sample contains more than one DNA sequence encoding this CDR3. The genes are TRBV29-1 and TRBJ1-5, with D tentatively TRBD1 (5 bases). This CDR3 region has 13 residues. Germline V gives CDR1 SQVTM, CDR2 ANQGSEA. V was trimmed by 6 bases and J by 3 bases, leaving 12 bases between them. CDR3 protein: CSVEGQDNQPQHF. The CDR3 nucleotides are TGCAGCGTGGAGGGGCAGGACAATCAGCCCCAGCATTTT. Complete variable domain (other parts from reference TRBV29-1 and TRBJ1-5): SAVISQKPSRDICQRGTSLTIQCQVDSQVTMMFWYRQQPGQSLTLIATANQGSEATYESGFVIDKFPISRPNLTFSTLTVSNMSPEDSSIYLCSVEGQDNQPQHFGDGTRLSIL.

The genes are TRBV27 and TRBJ1-3; 10 positions match TRBD1. This CDR3 contains 14 residues. Germline V gives CDR1 MNHEY, CDR2 SMNVEV (reference sequence). After removal of 6 bases from V and 7 bases from J, the junction contained 6 bases not matched to a gene. The CDR3 is CASSSPGQGNTIYF. DNA of the CDR3: TGTGCCAGCAGCTCTCCGGGACAGGGGAACACCATATATTTT.

This clone has a single count. V gene TRBV2 combines with J gene TRBJ1-2; 7 bases map to TRBD1. CDR1 and CDR2 from the germline V gene are SNHLY and FYNNEI. Germline trimming cut 7 bases from V and 4 bases from J; bases unmatched to any gene: 12. The CDR3 covers 15 residues. CDR3 in amino acids: CASTSSWTGSYGYTF. CDR3 in DNA: TGTGCCAGCACCTCAAGCTGGACAGGATCCTATGGCTACACCTTC. Complete variable domain (other parts from reference TRBV2 and TRBJ1-2): EPEVTQTPSHQVTQMGQEVILRCVPISNHLYFYWYRQILGQKVEFLVSFYNNEISEKSEIFDDQFSVERPDGSNFTLKIRSTKLEDSAMYFCASTSSWTGSYGYTFGSGTRLTVV.

The chain recombines TRBV2 with TRBJ2-7; 9 bases map to TRBD1. Germline V gene sequence: CDR1 SNHLY, CDR2 FYNNEI. This CDR3 spans 15 amino acids. The V and J ends lost 3 bases and 5 bases, in that order; junction bases with no gene match: 8. CDR3 sequence reads: CASSDMDRGSHEQYF. The CDR3 bases are TGTGCCAGCAGTGATATGGACAGGGGAAGCCACGAGCAGTACTTC. The full variable domain, completed using reference TRBV2 and TRBJ2-7, is EPEVTQTPSHQVTQMGQEVILRCVPISNHLYFYWYRQILGQKVEFLVSFYNNEISEKSEIFDDQFSVERPDGSNFTLKIRSTKLEDSAMYFCASSDMDRGSHEQYFGPGTRLTVT.

Here the CDR3 reads CASSSGLAGGKGGTDTQYF. The CDR3 DNA follows: TGTGCCAGCAGCTCGGGACTAGCGGGGGGGAAAGGAGGCACAGATACGCAGTATTTT. V and J are TRBV9 and TRBJ2-3; 16 nucleotides line up with TRBD2. The CDR3 is 19 residues long. Per germline, CDR1 SGDLS and CDR2 YYNGEE. After removal of 4 bases from V and 1 base from J, the junction contained 9 bases not matched to a gene.

The V call is TRBV18, the J call TRBJ2-7; 7 bases map to TRBD1. Germline V gene sequence: CDR1 KGHSH, CDR2 LQKENI. The CDR3 sequence is 14 residues long. The J segment lost 1 base and the V segment lost 0 bases, leaving 0 bases of the junction unmatched. As DNA, the CDR3 is TGTGCCAGCTCACCACCGGGACAGTCCTACGAGCAGTACTTC. Translating gives CASSPPGQSYEQYF. Full variable domain (outside the CDR3, taken from reference TRBV18 and TRBJ2-7): NAGVMQNPRHLVRRRGQEARLRCSPMKGHSHVYWYRQLPEEGLKFMVYLQKENIIDESGMPKERFSAEFPKEGPSILRIQQVVRGDSAAYFCASSPPGQSYEQYFGPGTRLTVT.

The V gene is TRBV4-3, the J gene TRBJ2-7, with TRBD2 matching over 9 bases. The CDR3 runs to 15 residues. CDR1 is LGHNA and CDR2 is YSLEER in the germline V gene. After removal of 0 bases from V and 4 bases from J, the junction contained 4 bases not matched to a gene. The CDR3 DNA follows: TGCGCCAGCAGCCAAGAGGGTAGCGGGAGTTACGAGCAGTACTTC. Translated: CASSQEGSGSYEQYF.

The genes are TRBV28 and TRBJ1-2, with 12 bases aligning to TRBD1. CDR1 is MDHEN, CDR2 SYDVKM, per germline. This CDR3 comprises 15 residues. Trimming removed 5 bases from V and 7 bases from J; junction bases left unmatched: 8. The CDR3 reads CASSIPGQGAFGYTF. CDR3 coding DNA: TGTGCCAGCAGTATTCCGGGACAGGGGGCGTTTGGCTACACCTTC.

This clone was seen just once. The V gene is TRBV10-1, the J gene TRBJ2-1; 7 nucleotides agree with TRBD2. This CDR3 has 13 amino acids. Germline V CDR1 and CDR2: WNHNN, SYGVQD (reference sequence). The V gene end was trimmed by 8 bases and the J gene end by 5 bases; junction bases not matched to a gene: 6. CDR3 loop: CASRASGNNEQFF. The CDR3 nucleotides are TGCGCCAGCCGCGCTAGCGGTAACAATGAGCAGTTCTTC.

The V and J genes are TRBV3-1 (or the pseudogene TRBV3-2) and TRBJ2-1; a possible D gene is TRBD1 (6 bases). The V end was cut by 0 bases, the J end by 7 bases, with 13 bases between. Looked up from germline, CDR1 is LGHDT and CDR2 is YNNKEL (reference sequence). The CDR3 covers 15 residues. CDR3 sequence reads: CASSQDGGQWNEQFF. In DNA, the CDR3 is TGTGCCAGCAGCCAAGATGGAGGACAGTGGAATGAGCAGTTCTTC.

The chain recombines TRBV27 with TRBJ1-2; 9 positions agree with TRBD1. The length of the CDR3 is 14 residues. V dropped 2 bases and J dropped 10; count of bases not matched to a gene: 8. Germline assignment: CDR1 MNHEY and CDR2 SMNVEV (reference sequence). This CDR3 reads CASSLGTGIGNYTF. Written as DNA, the CDR3 is TGTGCCAGCAGTTTAGGGACAGGGATTGGCAACTACACCTTC.

The chain's CDR3 is CASSVGGQGGFGGYTF. CDR3 nucleotides: TGTGCCAGCAGCGTAGGCGGACAGGGCGGTTTTGGAGGCTACACCTTC. The genes are TRBV9 and TRBJ1-2; 8 nucleotides line up with TRBD1. V shed 0 bases, J shed 8 bases, and the junction held 12 bases outside the gene matches. The germline V gene has CDR1 SGDLS and CDR2 YYNGEE. The CDR3 has 16 amino acids.

This sequence joins TRBV27 and TRBJ2-7, with D possibly TRBD2 on 6 matching bases. V was clipped by 1 base and J by 6 bases, with 16 bases between them. From germline, CDR1 is MNHEY and CDR2 SMNVEV (reference sequence). CDR3 length equals 15 residues. CDR3 sequence: CASSLWGDGEREQYF. The CDR3 bases are TGTGCCAGCAGTTTATGGGGGGATGGTGAACGCGAGCAGTACTTC.

V gene TRBV19 combines with J gene TRBJ1-1; 10 bases fit TRBD1. The CDR3 runs 14 residues. Germline values: CDR1 LNHDA, CDR2 SQIVND (reference sequence). J was trimmed by 6 bases and V by 4 bases; bases with no gene match: 5. The CDR3 DNA reads as TGTGCCAGTAGTAGACAGGGGGCGCTTCCTGAAGCTTTCTTT. The encoded protein is CASSRQGALPEAFF.

The gene calls are TRBV5-1 and TRBJ2-3, with TRBD2 as a possible D gene (5 bases). Between the trimmed V and J ends, which lost 0 bases and 4 bases, there was a span of 12 bases. CDR1 and CDR2 (germline): SGHRS, YFSETQ. CDR3 length equals 15 residues. CDR3 DNA sequence: TGCGCCAGCAGCTTGGCCTCGAAGGGAGCAGATACGCAGTATTTT. This sequence encodes CASSLASKGADTQYF.

The chain combines TRBV27 with TRBJ1-3, with 8 bases fitting TRBD1. V shed 8 bases, J shed 4 bases, and the junction held 4 bases outside the gene matches. The CDR3 sequence is 13 residues long. Germline lookup yields CDR1 MNHEY and CDR2 SMNVEV (reference sequence). The CDR3 DNA reads TGTGCCAGCGGCAGGGGGCGAGGAAACACCATATATTTT. It codes for CASGRGRGNTIYF.

This rearrangement joins TRBV6-4 to TRBJ2-7, with D maybe TRBD2 (7 bases). V dropped 8 bases and J dropped 6 bases, with 17 bases sitting between them. The CDR3 is 13 amino acids. CDR1 and CDR2 from the germline V gene are MRHNA and SNTAGT. CDR3 bases: TGTGCCAGCCCCCGAGGGGGAGGGCTCGAGCAGTACTTC. Translation gives CASPRGGGLEQYF.

The chain couples TRBV21-1 to TRBJ1-5; the table's D gene call, TRBD1, was not cross checked with the DNA. TRBV21-1 is described as a pseudogene. The CDR3 has 12 amino acids. CDR3 in amino acids: CASYRGGQPQHF. The CDR3 DNA follows: TGTGCCAGCTACAGGGGTGGCCAGCCCCAGCATTTT.